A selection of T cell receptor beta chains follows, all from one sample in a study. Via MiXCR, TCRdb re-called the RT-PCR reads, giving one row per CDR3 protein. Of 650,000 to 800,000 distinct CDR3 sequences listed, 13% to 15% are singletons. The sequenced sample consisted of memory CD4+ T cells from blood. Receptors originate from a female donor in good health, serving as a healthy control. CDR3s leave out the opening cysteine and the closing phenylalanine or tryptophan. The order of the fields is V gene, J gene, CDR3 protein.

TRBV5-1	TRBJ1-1	ASSWDGGHVQAF
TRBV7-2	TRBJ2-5	ASSLGPPGWGQETQY
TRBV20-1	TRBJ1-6	SARDRDRDSPLH
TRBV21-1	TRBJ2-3	ASSKGTSGRVTDTQY
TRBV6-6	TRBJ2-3	ASSSASGGTDTQY
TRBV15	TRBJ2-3	ATSRDLLEPTQY
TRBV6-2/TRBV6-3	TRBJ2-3	ASSYSTLLADHTDTQY
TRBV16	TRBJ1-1	ASSQPPTAF
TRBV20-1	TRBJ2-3	SARFTPSGTDTQY
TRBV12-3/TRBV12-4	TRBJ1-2	ASSLMGQDGYT
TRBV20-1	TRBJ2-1	SALLAGGLYEQF
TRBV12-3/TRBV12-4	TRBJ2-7	ASSPSGLDPFEQY